This T cell receptor (beta chain) was documented in a study of shared clonotypes between healthy human individuals. CD45RO-negative, CCR7-positively selected cells formed the naive CD8 fraction, excluding terminally differentiated effector memory CD45RA+ cells. The authors ran the assay at deep level. This table comes from immunoSEQ multiplex PCR, and its TCRdb copy is limited to in-frame clones, with some not included. In the table there are some 2.1 million clones, roughly 93% of which are singletons. Germline-derived CDR1 and CDR2 are SGHDT and YYEEEE. CDR3 size: 12 residues. V dropped 4 bases and J dropped 5 bases, with 7 bases sitting between them.

The receptor's source is a man aged 18 to 30 in good health. Some clones in this sample may be carry-over from other donors' samples. This chain uses TRBV5-6 with TRBJ2-1; D gene ambiguous. Sequenced sample: naive CD8+ T cells from PBMCs. This CDR3 is CASSRMDNEQFF. The DNA for the CDR3 is TGTGCCAGCAGCCGGATGGACAATGAGCAGTTCTTC.